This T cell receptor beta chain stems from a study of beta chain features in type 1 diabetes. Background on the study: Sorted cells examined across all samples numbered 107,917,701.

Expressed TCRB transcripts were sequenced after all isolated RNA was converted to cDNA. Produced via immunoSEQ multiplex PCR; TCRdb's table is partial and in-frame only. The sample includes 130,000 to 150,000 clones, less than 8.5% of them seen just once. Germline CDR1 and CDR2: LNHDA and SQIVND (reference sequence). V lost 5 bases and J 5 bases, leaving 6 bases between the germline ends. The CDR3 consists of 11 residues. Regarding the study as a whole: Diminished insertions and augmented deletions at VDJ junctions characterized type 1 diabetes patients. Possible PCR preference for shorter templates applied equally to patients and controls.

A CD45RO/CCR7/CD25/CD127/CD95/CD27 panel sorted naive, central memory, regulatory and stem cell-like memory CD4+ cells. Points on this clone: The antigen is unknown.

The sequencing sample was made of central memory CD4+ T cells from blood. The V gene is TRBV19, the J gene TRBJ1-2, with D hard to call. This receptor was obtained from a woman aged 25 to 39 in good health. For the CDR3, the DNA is TGTGCCAGTAGTTCGGGGTATGGCTACACCTTC. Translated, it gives CASSSGYGYTF.